These 30 T cell receptor beta chains originate from one sample sequenced in a study of blood T cell repertoires in COVID-19 (TCRdb year 2020). Library prep was done by the immunoSEQ multiplex PCR assay. This is the immuneACCESS table as TCRdb keeps it, with only in-frame sequences that have V and J called. A part of the clones is gone; compared with another copy, unresolved V genes explain less than half, and the rest is unexplained. The sample data list about 210,000 clones, and around nine tenths of these were observed just once. 1.5% of the sample goes to the ten largest clones. The sequenced sample consisted of peripheral blood. These TCRs come from a man aged 18 to 30 with active or convalescent COVID-19.

J is TRBJ1-5 and V is TRBV6-1; tentative D call: TRBD1 (5 bases). Per the germline V gene, CDR1 is MNHNS and CDR2 is SASEGT. The V and J ends lost 3 bases and 2 bases respectively, with 8 bases between them. The CDR3 runs to 14 residues. The CDR3 reads CASSEGRGNQPQHF. In DNA, the CDR3 is TGTGCCAGCAGTGAGGGCAGGGGCAATCAGCCCCAGCATTTT.

The rearrangement joins TRBV10-1 to TRBJ2-2; D might be TRBD2 (6 bases). CDR1 and CDR2 from the germline V gene are WNHNN and SYGVQD (reference sequence). V was shortened by 4 bases and J by 12 bases, with 15 bases between the two germline ends. The CDR3 sequence is 13 residues long. CDR3 nucleotide sequence: TGCGCCAGCAGTGGCCACTCAGGGAGGCAGCTGTTTTTT. Translation gives CASSGHSGRQLFF.

The V call is TRBV5-1, the J call TRBJ1-5; TRBD1 matches at 7 bases. In germline, CDR1 is SGHRS, CDR2 YFSETQ. CDR3 length: 17 residues. V was clipped by 3 bases and J by 0 bases; unmatched bases: 9. Written as DNA, the CDR3 is TGCGCCAGCAGCTCCGGGACAGAACATTATAGCAATCAGCCCCAGCATTTT. It encodes CASSSGTEHYSNQPQHF.

The rearrangement links TRBV27 to TRBJ2-7, with D possibly being TRBD2 (6 bases). Germline assignment: CDR1 MNHEY and CDR2 SMNVEV (reference sequence). The V end lost 8 bases, the J end lost 3 bases, and 11 bases lay between the germline ends. This CDR3 has 12 residues. This CDR3 is CASSGLNYEQYF. The CDR3 region has the DNA TGTGCCAGCTCTGGACTAAACTACGAGCAGTACTTC.

The V gene is TRBV4-2, the J gene TRBJ1-2; no reliable D call. The CDR3 loop spans 11 amino acids. V lost 2 bases, J lost 4 bases, and 2 bases lay in between. Germline loops: CDR1 LGHNA, CDR2 YNFKEQ. The CDR3 reads CASSQRYGYTF. The CDR3 nucleotides are TGTGCCAGCAGCCAACGCTATGGCTACACCTTC.

J is TRBJ1-1 and V is TRBV19; weak D call: TRBD1 (5 bases). The CDR3 covers 14 residues. With 3 bases removed from V and 5 bases from J, the gap between germline ends came to 13 bases. The germline CDR1 and CDR2 sequences are LNHDA and SQIVND (reference sequence). CDR3 sequence reads: CASSIIREGTEAFF. Here the CDR3 DNA reads TGTGCCAGTAGTATTATCCGGGAGGGGACTGAAGCTTTCTTT.

The chain has TRBV27 and TRBJ1-5; tentatively, D is TRBD1 (5 bases). The ends were cut back, 2 bases at V and 7 bases at J, with 12 bases in the middle. This CDR3 spans 14 amino acids. The germline V gene has CDR1 MNHEY and CDR2 SMNVEV (reference sequence). CDR3 residues: CASSLGRVGQPQHF. In DNA, the CDR3 is TGTGCCAGCAGTTTAGGCAGGGTTGGACAGCCCCAGCATTTT.

The chain has TRBV28 and TRBJ1-5, with 10 bases identical to TRBD1. Germline V gives CDR1 MDHEN, CDR2 SYDVKM. The CDR3 spans 15 residues. V was pared by 2 bases and J by 7 bases, with 5 bases of the junction left unmatched. The CDR3, as DNA: TGTGCCAGCAGTTTACCTGGGACAGGGGTACAGCCCCAGCATTTT. It translates to CASSLPGTGVQPQHF.

The chain joins TRBV7-9 to TRBJ2-1, with 8 bases identical to TRBD2. The V and J ends lost 1 base and 5 bases, in that order; junction bases with no gene match: 4. The CDR3 runs to 15 residues. Germline V gene sequence: CDR1 SEHNR, CDR2 FQNEAQ (reference sequence). The CDR3 spells CASSLVGLDDNEQFF. CDR3 bases: TGTGCCAGCAGCTTAGTGGGACTAGACGACAATGAGCAGTTCTTC.

The chain uses TRBV28 and TRBJ2-7, with D uncertain. V was trimmed by 10 bases and J by 0 bases, leaving 19 bases between them. Germline assignment: CDR1 MDHEN and CDR2 SYDVKM. CDR3 size: 15 residues. DNA for the CDR3: TGTGCCACCTTCGGCGGAGCGAGAAGCTCCTACGAGCAGTACTTC. Its translation is CATFGGARSSYEQYF.

The V call is TRBV6-6, the J call TRBJ2-2; 13 nucleotides match TRBD2. V lost 8 bases, J lost 1 base, and 10 bases stayed unmatched. Germline CDR1 reads MNHNY; CDR2 reads SVGAGI (reference sequence). The CDR3 runs to 18 residues. The CDR3 here is CASGPGLAGLLNTGELFF. The CDR3 DNA sequence: TGTGCCAGCGGTCCGGGACTAGCGGGGCTATTGAACACCGGGGAGCTGTTTTTT.

V gene TRBV18 combines with J gene TRBJ2-2; D uncertain. Germline V gene data show CDR1 as KGHSH and CDR2 as LQKENI. The CDR3 sequence is 16 residues long. V was shortened by 0 bases and J by 4 bases, with 12 bases between the two germline ends. CDR3 coding DNA: TGTGCCAGCTCACCACCGGCTAGTCCGGGCACCGGGGAGCTGTTTTTT. It codes for CASSPPASPGTGELFF.

V gene TRBV30 combines with J gene TRBJ1-5; D is undetermined. V dropped 3 bases and J dropped 3 bases, with 18 bases sitting between them. Germline values: CDR1 GTSNPN, CDR2 SVGIG (reference sequence). The CDR3 has 16 residues. Here the CDR3 DNA reads TGTGCCTGGAGGGAAAAGGAGGGCTTGTACAATCAGCCCCAGCATTTT. It encodes CAWREKEGLYNQPQHF.

The chain recombines TRBV6-1 with TRBJ2-7; 11 nucleotides agree with TRBD1. CDR3 length: 15 residues. With 3 bases clipped from V and 4 bases from J, the junction kept 5 bases outside the gene matches. Germline V CDR1 and CDR2: MNHNS, SASEGT. CDR3 loop: CASSEGQGGFYEQYF. For the CDR3, the DNA is TGTGCCAGCAGTGAGGGACAGGGGGGGTTTTACGAGCAGTACTTC.

Of note for this clone: A read error may produce the germline difference seen at one junction end. The V gene is TRBV27, the J gene TRBJ1-6, with D perhaps TRBD1 (5 bases). There are 15 residues in the CDR3. The germline CDR1 and CDR2 sequences are MNHEY and SMNVEV (reference sequence). The CDR3 sequence: CASCYLTAYNSPLHF. The CDR3 DNA reads TGTGCCAGCTGCTACCTGACAGCCTACAATTCACCCCTCCACTTT.

The V and J genes are TRBV28 and TRBJ2-7, with 10 bases identical to TRBD2. The CDR3 spans 15 residues. J lost 1 base, V lost 3 bases, and 3 bases had no gene match. In germline, CDR1 is MDHEN, CDR2 SYDVKM. CDR3 amino acids: CASSFSGRVSYEQYF. As DNA, the CDR3 is TGTGCCAGCAGTTTCAGCGGGAGGGTATCCTACGAGCAGTACTTC.

The chain joins TRBV27 to TRBJ2-5, with D tentatively TRBD1 (6 bases). V lost 7 bases and J 2 bases, leaving 14 bases between the germline ends. CDR1 is MNHEY and CDR2 is SMNVEV in the germline V gene (reference sequence). The CDR3 totals 14 residues. The chain's CDR3 is CASTSWGQQETQYF. The CDR3 nucleotides are TGTGCCAGCACCTCCTGGGGGCAGCAAGAGACCCAGTACTTC.

The V and J genes are TRBV29-1 and TRBJ1-1; weak D call: TRBD1 (5 bases). Trimming stripped 0 bases from V and 6 bases from J, with 8 bases between. The V gene's germline CDR1 is SQVTM and CDR2 ANQGSEA. CDR3 size: 12 residues. CDR3: CSVEDLGAEAFF. The CDR3 bases are TGCAGCGTTGAAGATTTAGGGGCTGAAGCTTTCTTT. Complete variable domain (other parts from reference TRBV29-1 and TRBJ1-1): SAVISQKPSRDICQRGTSLTIQCQVDSQVTMMFWYRQQPGQSLTLIATANQGSEATYESGFVIDKFPISRPNLTFSTLTVSNMSPEDSSIYLCSVEDLGAEAFFGQGTRLTVV.

The chain joins TRBV3-1 (or the pseudogene TRBV3-2) to TRBJ2-7; maybe TRBD2 (6 bases). From germline, CDR1 is LGHDT and CDR2 YNNKEL (reference sequence). The length of the CDR3 is 15 residues. Between the trimmed V and J ends, which lost 3 bases and 3 bases, there was a span of 15 bases. CDR3 DNA sequence: TGTGCCAGCAGCCAGGGCGGGATGGGAGGCTACGAGCAGTACTTC. Its translation is CASSQGGMGGYEQYF.

This rearrangement joins TRBV6-1 to TRBJ2-7, with 10 bases lining up with TRBD2. Germline V gene data show CDR1 as MNHNS and CDR2 as SASEGT. J was trimmed by 0 bases and V by 4 bases; bases with no gene match: 6. CDR3 size: 16 residues. In DNA, the CDR3 is TGTGCCAGCAGTGTAGGACTAGCGGAAAGCTCCTACGAGCAGTACTTC. This gives the protein CASSVGLAESSYEQYF.

The CDR3 nucleotides read TGCGCCAGCAGCGTGGAACTGACAGATACGCAGTATTTT. The encoded protein is CASSVELTDTQYF. V and J are TRBV5-1 and TRBJ2-3; D remains unclear. The CDR3 is 13 amino acids. Trimming left V 4 bases short and J 3 bases short, with 9 bases between. Germline CDR1 and CDR2: SGHRS and YFSETQ.

The chain joins TRBV13 to TRBJ2-7; possibly TRBD2 for D (6 bases). Germline V gene sequence: CDR1 PRHDT, CDR2 FYEKMQ (reference sequence). The CDR3 contains 18 residues. The V gene lost 5 bases and the J gene lost 3 bases, with 26 bases spanning the gap. CDR3 DNA: TGTGCCAGCAGCGGACTAAACGGTGTCCATAACGACAACTACGAGCAGTACTTC. This translates into CASSGLNGVHNDNYEQYF. Using reference TRBV13 and TRBJ2-7 for the parts outside the CDR3, the full variable domain is AAGVIQSPRHLIKEKRETATLKCYPIPRHDTVYWYQQGPGQDPQFLISFYEKMQSDKGSIPDRFSAQQFSDYHSELNMSSLELGDSALYFCASSGLNGVHNDNYEQYFGPGTRLTVT.

This rearrangement joins TRBV2 to TRBJ2-1; a weak D match, TRBD2 (5 bases). This CDR3 contains 12 residues. Deletions cut 10 bases from V and 5 bases from J, with 12 bases between. Germline V gene data show CDR1 as SNHLY and CDR2 as FYNNEI. The CDR3 region is CATRTGNNEQFF. In nucleotides, the CDR3 is TGTGCCACGAGGACTGGAAACAATGAGCAGTTCTTC.

J is TRBJ1-2 and V is TRBV7-9; 8 bases align to TRBD1. The CDR3 consists of 14 residues. CDR1 SEHNR and CDR2 FQNEAQ come from the germline V gene (reference sequence). V shed 4 bases and J 4 bases; nucleotides not matched to a gene: 5. The CDR3 spells CASSSPGGGYGYTF. In DNA form, the CDR3 reads TGTGCCAGCAGCTCCCCAGGGGGCGGCTATGGCTACACCTTC.

In this sample, this clone turned up once. The genes are TRBV11-2 and TRBJ2-1, with D possibly TRBD2 on 5 matching bases. Germline assignment: CDR1 SGHAT and CDR2 FQNNGV. V shed 2 bases and J shed 9 bases, with 8 bases lying between them. This CDR3 region has 12 residues. The CDR3 bases are TGTGCCAGCAGCTTACCGGGGTTTGAGCAGTTCTTC. Translating gives CASSLPGFEQFF.

This chain uses TRBV9 with TRBJ1-1; unclear D gene. This CDR3 is 15 amino acids long. The V end was cut by 3 bases, the J end by 0 bases, with 12 bases between. Germline lookup yields CDR1 SGDLS and CDR2 YYNGEE. CDR3 DNA: TGTGCCAGCAGCGGCCAGACAAACCTGAACACTGAAGCTTTCTTT. The encoded protein is CASSGQTNLNTEAFF.

The sample holds one count of this clone. The V and J genes are TRBV3-1 (or the pseudogene TRBV3-2) and TRBJ1-1, with D possibly TRBD1 on 5 matching bases. V lost 0 bases to trimming and J lost 12 bases, with 17 bases between them. The CDR3 sequence is 14 residues long. Germline CDR1 reads LGHDT; CDR2 reads YNNKEL (reference sequence). In DNA, the CDR3 is TGTGCCAGCAGCCAAGAAGGGCAGGGCGACCATCCTTTCTTT. Protein sequence: CASSQEGQGDHPFF.

This clone was counted only a few times. The rearrangement links TRBV15 to TRBJ1-5; 9 positions match TRBD1. The CDR3 has 17 residues. CDR1 is LNHNV, CDR2 YYDKDF, per germline (reference sequence). V lost 2 bases, J lost 1 base, and 6 bases stayed unmatched. The DNA of the CDR3 is TGTGCCACCAGCAGACCTAGGACAGGGGTAAGCAATCAGCCCCAGCATTTT. It specifies CATSRPRTGVSNQPQHF.

The CDR3 DNA follows: TGTGCCAGCAGCCCACGGCACTCAGAGGGGCGGGGTCCCTACGAGCAGTACTTC. As protein: CASSPRHSEGRGPYEQYF. The chain is built from TRBV7-2 and TRBJ2-7; D might be TRBD2 (6 bases). There are 18 residues in the CDR3. Per germline, CDR1 SGHTA and CDR2 FQGNSA. The ends were cut back, 5 bases at V and 2 bases at J, with 25 bases in the middle.

This rearrangement joins TRBV4-2 to TRBJ1-2; TRBD1 matches 11 bases. V gave up 0 bases and J gave up 3 bases; unmatched junction bases: 3. This CDR3 has 16 amino acids. CDR1 and CDR2 (germline): LGHNA, YNFKEQ. The CDR3 is CASSQDGDRGYYGYTF. The CDR3 DNA reads as TGTGCCAGCAGCCAAGATGGGGACAGGGGGTACTATGGCTACACCTTC.